This paragraph covers one TCR beta chain sequence. This clone's antigen is unknown. This entry belongs to a study of T cells expressing NK-cell markers (dated by TCRdb to between 2020 and 2021). Some background on the complete study: In sorted CD3+CD56+NKG2C+, CD3+CD56+NKG2C- and CD3+CD56-NKG2C+ T-cell subsets from 8 or 9 donors, TCR beta-chain repertoires were profiled. Of the eight sequenced donors, seven were found to be HCMV-seropositive and one was found to be HCMV-seronegative. The study sequenced eight donors, all healthy volunteers chosen at random: three men and five women. Libraries were sequenced as 2 x 150 bp reads on Illumina HiSeq 2000/2500, MiSeq or NextSeq. General study outcomes and caveats: It remained unclear whether the expanded NKG2C-expressing T cell clones were specific for HCMV antigens. Those dominant clonotypes were again the most abundant among CD3+CD56-NKG2C+ cells in a handful of donors, at roughly 25-60.1%. In 5 to 7 donors, the dominant CD3+CD56+NKG2C+ clonotypes ranked among the top 10 CD8+ clonotypes, making up about 1.0-7.5% of CD8+ T cells.

The CDR3 goes from the cysteine to the phenylalanine over 16 residues. No nucleotide data were recorded. Data came from an Illumina HiSeq 2000. TCR beta cDNA libraries were made by 5'RACE template switching that added a universal primer site and unique molecular identifiers. cDNA synthesis was primed from the TCR beta constant segment, followed by two successive PCR amplification steps. Turning to the authors' computational methods: MIGEC was used to demultiplex reads and group the reads by UMI, and MiTCR was used to assemble and quantify clonotypes. To exclude erroneous sequences, only TCR cDNA sequences supported by at least two reads were retained. The tcR package was used for downstream repertoire analysis, with clonotypes matched between fractions based on CDR3 nucleotide sequence plus V segment. Antigen specificity was annotated against VDJdb with VDJmatch, allowing one amino acid substitution in CDR3. TCRdb reprocessed the reads and assigns one entry to each CDR3 protein sequence, leaving out DNA. The V and J calls and clone size are TCRdb's, not the authors'. The table for this sample lists about 190,000 distinct CDR3 sequences. The top ten clones comprise 20% of the sample.

HCMV serostatus was determined by detecting HCMV-specific IgG in serum with a commercial ELISA kit. Peripheral blood mononuclear cells were isolated from blood by Ficoll density gradient centrifugation. The sequenced material came from blood T cells: a sorted CD56 or NKG2C T cell subset, CD4+ or CD8+ T cells, or bulk PBMC T cells (not recorded which). The clonotype comes from a man aged 18-75 years in good health. Recombination connected TRBV12-3 or TRBV12-4 to TRBJ2-1; checking the TCRdb D call of TRBD2 is not possible without DNA. The CDR3 sequence is CASSFSPQGLYNEQFF.